This TCR beta chain emerged from a study of cytomegalovirus exposure and HLA in healthy donors. Findings and caveats of the study: Associated with HLA alleles at 0.05 false discovery rate in a later analysis were 16,951 TCR beta sequences.

To note about this clone: The target antigen is unknown.

The PCR made use of 60 Vbeta and 13 Jbeta primers. Some clones are missing from TCRdb's copy, which holds only in-frame ones; the method was immunoSEQ multiplex PCR. Here the sample spans approximately 170,000 clones, less than 85% being singletons. Nominally healthy donors were sampled, though unrecorded immune exposures were likely. V trimming: 7 bases; J trimming: 8 bases; junction bases outside the gene matches: 10. The CDR3 is 14 residues long. Germline CDR1 is SGHRS and CDR2 is YFSETQ. Material for sequencing was PBMCs. The chain couples TRBV5-1 to TRBJ1-2, with 11 bases that match TRBD1. The origin of this receptor is a male donor in good health and CMV-seronegative. DNA for the CDR3: TGCGCCAGCGAAGTGGGGACAGGGGGTCAGGGCTACACCTTC. Its translation is CASEVGTGGQGYTF.